This T cell receptor beta chain was sequenced during a study of blood T cell repertoires in COVID-19 (dated by TCRdb to the early 2020s). The study in broad terms: Collaborator samples came from the United States, Italy and Spain and covered acute and convalescent phases of COVID-19. Sample metadata almost always included a de-identified subject ID, COVID-19 status, age in years and sex. The samples were drawn from the first 160 participants of the ongoing ImmuneRACE study and from some 1,300 subjects provided by 6 global collaborators. Where available, HLA class I and class II types were taken from metadata supplied by the sample provider and were not determined by assay-based typing. The repertoires were released in a freely available public database intended as a resource for research on the immune response to SARS-CoV-2. Deeply sampled blood TCRbeta repertoires from subjects exposed to, actively infected with, or recovered from COVID-19 were included in the dataset. The material from the prospective study consisted of cDNA or gDNA derived from T cells, B-cell-depleted T cells, or PBMCs. Beyond this particular receptor, the publication reports: The quantity of clinical and demographic metadata differed by source and by participant and was supplied without curation.

This clone has only a few counts. There is no known antigen for this receptor. The record has no base qualities; no much larger clone is one base away. In the same sample, other DNA sequences code for this CDR3. Whole blood was collected in K2EDTA tubes by collaborating institutions according to the institutions' own protocols. For TCRbeta analysis, collaborators shipped samples in one of three forms: frozen whole blood, isolated PBMCs, or DNA extracted from either of those sample types. V gives up 3 bases and J gives up 5 bases, and the segment between their germline ends measures 11 bases. Including cysteine and phenylalanine, the CDR3 has 13 amino acids. CDR3 DNA is the only sequence kept; it has 39 bases, read in frame from the first base. The germline V gene (reference sequence) supplies CDR1 LNHDA and CDR2 SQIVND. TCRbeta CDR3 regions were amplified from genomic DNA by means of the immunoSEQ Assay, a bias-controlled multiplex PCR. The original methods were these. Within the assay, amplification of reference gene primers was used to estimate how many nucleated cells each sample contained. Sequence reads were collapsed and filtered to measure the absolute abundance of every unique TCRbeta CDR3 rearrangement. For each sample, productive Simpson clonality was calculated as the square root of Simpson's diversity index over productive rearrangements. Held by TCRdb, this immuneACCESS table contains in-frame sequences only and omits some clones. Under half of the omission traces to an unresolved V gene where checked; the cause of the rest is unknown. That table furnishes V, J and clone size, whereas the DNA furnished D and trimming. The sample table shows over 150,000 clones, and 84% are seen once. 13% of the sample lies in the top ten.

This TCR came from a human donor in a cohort sampled during active COVID-19. The sequenced material came from peripheral blood. Rearrangement joined TRBV19 to TRBJ2-7, and the D gene may be TRBD2, 5 bases matching. The CDR3 in this case is CASSIGLADEQYF. DNA sequence: TGTGCCAGTAGTATTGGGCTAGCTGACGAGCAGTACTTC.